Below, 12 T cell receptor beta chains from the same sample are listed, as sequenced in a study of cytomegalovirus exposure and HLA in healthy donors. Vbeta (60) and Jbeta (13) primers were used in the PCR. TCRdb's copy holds only in-frame clones and misses some; the assay was immunoSEQ multiplex PCR. This sample has about 210,000 clones; about 83% occur once, and the top ten carry 1.5% to 2%. Sequencing was carried out using PBMCs. These TCRs come from a man aged 35 to 55 in good health and CMV-seropositive.

The chain recombines TRBV5-1 with TRBJ2-3, with 8 bases lining up with TRBD1. The germline V gene encodes CDR1 SGHRS and CDR2 YFSETQ. The V segment lost 3 bases and the J segment 3 bases; nucleotides outside the gene matches: 9. The CDR3 length is 16 residues. The CDR3 coding sequence is TGCGCCAGCAGCTCGGGCCCCAGACAGGGGACAGATACGCAGTATTTT. Its protein product is CASSSGPRQGTDTQYF.

CDR3 protein: CASSSRQGANTEAFF. The CDR3, as DNA: TGTGCCAGCAGCTCACGACAGGGGGCGAACACTGAAGCTTTCTTT. The chain couples TRBV7-2 to TRBJ1-1; TRBD1 aligns across 10 bases. The CDR3 is 15 residues long. V shed 4 bases, J shed 1 base, and the junction held 3 bases outside the gene matches. Per the germline V gene, CDR1 is SGHTA and CDR2 is FQGNSA. The variable domain in full, completed from reference TRBV7-2 and TRBJ1-1, reads GAGVSQSPSNKVTEKGKDVELRCDPISGHTALYWYRQSLGQGLEFLIYFQGNSAPDKSGLPSDRFSAERTGGSVSTLTIQRTQQEDSAVYLCASSSRQGANTEAFFGQGTRLTVV.

The chain couples TRBV9 to TRBJ1-1; D remains unclear. Trimming pared 4 bases from V and 0 bases from J, leaving 7 bases between. The CDR3 is 13 amino acids. The germline V gene encodes CDR1 SGDLS and CDR2 YYNGEE. CDR3 amino acids: CASSLSMNTEAFF. The DNA for the CDR3 is TGTGCCAGCAGCCTATCGATGAACACTGAAGCTTTCTTT.

The chain uses TRBV27 and TRBJ1-2; 8 bases line up with TRBD1. Losses at the gene ends were 4 bases for V and 4 bases for J; bases not matched to a gene: 11. The CDR3 extends over 16 amino acids. Germline V gene sequence: CDR1 MNHEY, CDR2 SMNVEV (reference sequence). DNA for the CDR3: TGTGCCAGCAGTTCCCCCCCCGGGACAGGAGGCTATGGCTACACCTTC. It translates to CASSSPPGTGGYGYTF.

The chain couples TRBV5-1 to TRBJ2-3, with 9 bases identical to TRBD2. Germline CDR1 reads SGHRS; CDR2 reads YFSETQ. The CDR3 runs to 17 residues. The V segment lost 2 bases and the J segment 3 bases; nucleotides outside the gene matches: 10. DNA of the CDR3: TGCGCCAGCAGCTTCCGCTTAGCGGGAGTGGGGACAGATACGCAGTATTTT. Its protein product is CASSFRLAGVGTDTQYF.

The rearrangement uses TRBV7-3 and TRBJ2-7, with 8 bases aligning to TRBD1. Germline lookup yields CDR1 SGHTA and CDR2 FQGTGA. Trimming at V came to 5 bases and at J to 5 bases, leaving 5 bases not matched to a gene. CDR3 length: 13 residues. CDR3 DNA: TGTGCCAGCAGCAGGACAGGGAGCCACGAGCAGTACTTC. Protein product: CASSRTGSHEQYF.

This clone was observed a few times. The chain employs TRBV30 and TRBJ1-2, with 7 nucleotides matching TRBD1. After removal of 5 bases from V and 7 bases from J, the junction contained 13 bases not matched to a gene. CDR3 length: 14 amino acids. CDR1 is GTSNPN and CDR2 is SVGIG in the germline V gene (reference sequence). The CDR3 loop is CAWGGGGDFGGYTF. The CDR3 coding sequence is TGTGCCTGGGGCGGAGGGGGCGACTTTGGTGGCTACACCTTC.

This clone was seen a few times. The chain carries TRBV7-2 and TRBJ1-3; D is possibly TRBD1 (5 bases). CDR1 and CDR2 (germline): SGHTA, FQGNSA. With 5 bases removed from V and 1 base from J, the gap between germline ends came to 15 bases. The CDR3 spans 16 residues. The CDR3 DNA sequence: TGTGCCAGCAGCCAAATGCTCGGGGGTTCTGGAAACACCATATATTTT. Amino acid sequence: CASSQMLGGSGNTIYF.

The rearrangement uses TRBV27 and TRBJ2-7; 8 bases are shared with TRBD1. V lost 4 bases and J lost 1; bases outside the gene matches: 6. Germline assignment: CDR1 MNHEY and CDR2 SMNVEV (reference sequence). The CDR3 covers 15 residues. The CDR3 nucleotides are TGTGCCAGCAGTTCATCCAGGGGGCGATCCTACGAGCAGTACTTC. The encoded protein is CASSSSRGRSYEQYF.

In its sample, this clone was seen once. The chain employs TRBV7-3 and TRBJ1-1; tentative D call: TRBD1 (5 bases). Germline-derived CDR1 and CDR2 are SGHTA and FQGTGA. V lost 5 bases, J lost 0 bases, and 19 bases lay in between. The CDR3 covers 17 residues. The CDR3 region is CASSPGRVGQLNTEAFF. DNA of the CDR3: TGTGCCAGCAGCCCTGGGCGTGTGGGGCAGTTGAACACTGAAGCTTTCTTT.

The rearrangement links TRBV4-2 to TRBJ2-7, with 7 bases lining up with TRBD2. V shed 1 base, J shed 2 bases, and the junction held 5 bases outside the gene matches. CDR1 is LGHNA, CDR2 YNFKEQ, per germline. The CDR3 length is 15 residues. The chain's CDR3 is CASSQGAGETYEQYF. CDR3 nucleotides: TGTGCCAGCAGCCAAGGTGCGGGAGAGACCTACGAGCAGTACTTC.

This clone has a handful of counts. The rearrangement joins TRBV10-1 to TRBJ2-2, with 9 nucleotides matching TRBD1. This CDR3 is 17 amino acids long. In germline, CDR1 is WNHNN, CDR2 SYGVQD (reference sequence). Trimming took 3 bases from V and 0 from J; bases not matched to a gene: 5. The CDR3 reads CASSDRDRVSNTGELFF. For the CDR3, the DNA is TGCGCCAGCAGTGACCGGGACAGGGTATCGAACACCGGGGAGCTGTTTTTT.